This T cell receptor (beta chain) was retrieved from a study of T cell responses to AZD1222 COVID-19 vaccine. Background on the study: Researchers grouped second doses given at about 4 or about 12 weeks into one pool.

Overall study results and limits: Samples come after the peak T cell response, not at day 14.

As for this clone: The antigen is undetermined.

V gave up 6 bases and J gave up 6 bases, with 12 bases separating them. The CDR3 runs 12 residues. CDR1 SNHLY and CDR2 FYNNEI come from the germline V gene. The protocol was immunoSEQ multiplex PCR, while the TCRdb copy is restricted to in-frame clones and leaves out a portion. The sample records 90,000 to 150,000 clones, 75% to 90% being singletons. Sequencing used peripheral blood, obtained on day 0 of AZD1222 vaccination. This TCR was recovered from an adult in good health. The rearrangement uses TRBV2 and TRBJ2-7; D possibly matches TRBD1 or TRBD2 (5 bases each). The CDR3 reads CASRFGGTEQYF. The CDR3 bases are TGTGCCAGCAGGTTTGGGGGTACCGAGCAGTACTTC.